The source of this T cell receptor beta chain is a study of blood T cell repertoires in COVID-19 (dated by TCRdb to 2020 to 2021). Turning to the overall study: Samples covering the acute and convalescent phases of COVID-19 were provided by collaborators in the United States, Italy and Spain. The material from the prospective study consisted of cDNA or gDNA derived from T cells, B-cell-depleted T cells, or PBMCs. Deeply sampled blood TCRbeta repertoires from subjects exposed to, actively infected with, or recovered from COVID-19 were included in the dataset. The repertoires were made available in a free public database intended to serve as a resource for research on the immune response to SARS-CoV-2. The samples were drawn from two sources: the first 160 participants of the ongoing ImmuneRACE study, and approximately 1,300 subjects contributed by 6 global collaborators. The sample metadata nearly always contained a de-identified subject ID, COVID-19 status, age in years and sex. Where available, HLA class I and class II types were taken from metadata supplied by the sample provider and were not determined by assay-based typing. The paper as a whole reports these results and caveats: The amount of clinical and demographic metadata varied by source and participant and was provided uncurated.

The immunoSEQ Assay, a bias-controlled multiplex PCR, was used to amplify TCRbeta CDR3 regions from genomic DNA. Processing in the source paper ran as follows. Nucleated cell counts per sample were estimated from amplification of reference gene primers within the assay. Sequence reads were collapsed and filtered to measure the absolute abundance of every unique TCRbeta CDR3 rearrangement. For each sample, productive Simpson clonality was calculated by taking the square root of Simpson's diversity index across productive rearrangements. TCRdb holds this immuneACCESS table with in-frame rearrangements only. Some clones are missing; in checked studies, unresolved V genes explain under half, and the rest has no known cause. The D gene and trimming were derived from the DNA, and the V and J assignments and clone size from that table. For this sample there are around 100,000 clones; roughly 87% appear just once. The ten largest clonotypes hold 3.1% of the sample.

As regards this clone: What this receptor recognizes is not known. No base qualities exist here, and no much larger clone lies one base off it.

The collaborating institutions used their own protocols to collect whole blood in K2EDTA tubes. For TCRbeta analysis, collaborators shipped samples as frozen whole blood, isolated PBMCs, or DNA extracted from either of those sample types. V lost 2 bases and J lost 7 bases; the stretch between them is 15 bases long. For CDR1 and CDR2, the germline V gene lists LGHNA and YNFKEQ. From the cysteine through the phenylalanine, the CDR3 covers 15 amino acids. CDR3 DNA is the only sequence kept; it has 45 bases, read in frame from the first base. The chain uses TRBV4-2 and TRBJ2-1; the D gene is perhaps TRBD2, on 6 matching bases. The sequence came from a man in his fifties in a cohort sampled during active COVID-19. The sample was peripheral blood. The CDR3 region: CASSQTGSGSNEQFF. The bases read TGTGCCAGCAGCCAAACTGGGTCCGGGAGTAATGAGCAGTTCTTC.